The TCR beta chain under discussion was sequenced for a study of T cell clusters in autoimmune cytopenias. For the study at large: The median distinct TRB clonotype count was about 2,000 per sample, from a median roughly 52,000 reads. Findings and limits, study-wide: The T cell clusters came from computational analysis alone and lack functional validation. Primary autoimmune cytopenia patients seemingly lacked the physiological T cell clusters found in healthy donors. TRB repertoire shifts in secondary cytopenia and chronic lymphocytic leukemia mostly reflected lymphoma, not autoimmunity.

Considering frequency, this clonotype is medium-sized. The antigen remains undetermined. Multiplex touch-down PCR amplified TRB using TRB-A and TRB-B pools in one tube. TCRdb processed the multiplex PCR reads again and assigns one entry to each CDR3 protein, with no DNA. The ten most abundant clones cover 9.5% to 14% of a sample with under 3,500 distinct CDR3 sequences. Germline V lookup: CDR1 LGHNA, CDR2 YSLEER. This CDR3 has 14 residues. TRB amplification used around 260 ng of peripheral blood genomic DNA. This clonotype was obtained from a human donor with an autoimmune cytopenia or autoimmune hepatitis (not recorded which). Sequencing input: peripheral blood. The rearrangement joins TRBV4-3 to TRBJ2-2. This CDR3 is CASSRNGVAGELFF.